The 14 T cell receptor beta chains below come from one sample, sequenced in a study of a mutant IDH1 vaccine in newly diagnosed glioma listed by TCRdb under 2021. Library preparation used the immunoSEQ multiplex PCR assay. TCRdb retrieved this table from immuneACCESS and kept in-frame rearrangements only. Not all clones are present; in checked studies, unresolved V genes account for under half, and no reason is known for the remainder. In this sample the table shows roughly 110,000 clones, almost 90% of which occur a single time. The ten top clones hold around 0.6% of the sample. Interpreted using the paper, the time point label stands for: week 11, during vaccination. A 20-mer mutant IDH1 peptide at 300 micrograms in Montanide made up each vaccine dose, which was injected subcutaneously together with topical imiquimod. Their antigens remain unidentified. Sample: PBMCs, taken from a glioma patient whose treatment included an IDH1 peptide vaccine. The origin of the receptors is a woman between 45 and 65 years old with glioma.

This clone was detected once. This sequence joins TRBV6-5 and TRBJ2-1; 10 nucleotides match TRBD2. CDR1 is MNHEY and CDR2 is SVGAGI in the germline V gene. The V gene end was trimmed by 4 bases and the J gene end by 0 bases; junction bases not matched to a gene: 3. The CDR3 is 16 residues long. The CDR3 coding sequence is TGTGCCAGCAGTTTAGCGGGGGGACCCTCCTACAATGAGCAGTTCTTC. It is translated as CASSLAGGPSYNEQFF.

V is TRBV30 and J is TRBJ2-4, with D hard to call. Germline loops: CDR1 GTSNPN, CDR2 SVGIG (reference sequence). With 3 bases removed from V and 7 bases from J, the gap between germline ends came to 10 bases. The CDR3 spans 12 residues. CDR3 residues: CAWSADRNIQYF. DNA of the CDR3: TGTGCCTGGAGCGCCGACCGGAACATTCAGTACTTC.

The chain recombines TRBV18 with TRBJ2-1; perhaps TRBD1 as D (6 bases). There are 17 residues in the CDR3. Germline CDR1 KGHSH, CDR2 LQKENI. Trimming pared 6 bases from V and 0 bases from J, leaving 18 bases between. CDR3 DNA sequence: TGTGCCAGCTCCCAGAGGACAGCCCAAGCCTCCTACAATGAGCAGTTCTTC. Residues: CASSQRTAQASYNEQFF.

This clone has just one count. V is TRBV28 and J is TRBJ2-1, with TRBD2 identical over 9 bases. This CDR3 has 14 residues. Trimming cost V 8 bases and J 8 bases; bases outside gene matches: 10. Germline V gene lookup returns CDR1 MDHEN and CDR2 SYDVKM. This chain's CDR3 is CASGQAGGQDEQFF. The DNA for the CDR3 is TGTGCCAGCGGACAGGCGGGAGGGCAGGATGAGCAGTTCTTC.

J is TRBJ2-3 and V is TRBV11-1; D is unclear. This CDR3 region has 16 residues. Trimming cost V 8 bases and J 2 bases, with 20 bases left between them. The germline CDR1 and CDR2 sequences are SGHAT and FQDESV (reference sequence). CDR3 sequence (DNA): TGTGCCAGCCGCACAGACTCCACTTTGGTCACAGATACGCAGTATTTT. Amino acids: CASRTDSTLVTDTQYF.

The DNA of the CDR3 is TGTGCCAGCAGCTTTACAGGGGGCGACCCTGAAGCTTTCTTT. Protein product: CASSFTGGDPEAFF. The chain joins TRBV5-5 to TRBJ1-1; 9 bases are shared with TRBD1. Germline V gives CDR1 SGHKS, CDR2 YYEKEE (reference sequence). CDR3 length: 14 residues. With V trimmed by 2 bases and J by 6 bases, 5 bases remained unmatched.

V gene TRBV19 combines with J gene TRBJ2-3; D gene ambiguous. Germline CDR1 reads LNHDA; CDR2 reads SQIVND (reference sequence). This CDR3 has 15 residues. The V and J ends lost 1 base and 2 bases respectively, with 10 bases between them. The CDR3 region is CASSIAGRFTDTQYF. CDR3 coding DNA: TGTGCCAGTAGTATAGCGGGCAGATTCACAGATACGCAGTATTTT.

The chain has TRBV2 and TRBJ1-5; TRBD1 might be the D (6 bases). Trimming left V 7 bases short and J 1 base short, with 14 bases between. The CDR3 covers 15 residues. Per germline, CDR1 SNHLY and CDR2 FYNNEI. The CDR3 is CASNRATGSNQPQHF. CDR3 bases: TGTGCCAGCAATAGGGCGACAGGAAGCAATCAGCCCCAGCATTTT. Full variable domain (missing parts from reference TRBV2 and TRBJ1-5): EPEVTQTPSHQVTQMGQEVILRCVPISNHLYFYWYRQILGQKVEFLVSFYNNEISEKSEIFDDQFSVERPDGSNFTLKIRSTKLEDSAMYFCASNRATGSNQPQHFGDGTRLSIL.

J is TRBJ1-4 and V is TRBV19; TRBD1 aligns across 11 bases. Germline CDR1 reads LNHDA; CDR2 reads SQIVND (reference sequence). V was clipped by 5 bases and J by 5 bases; unmatched bases: 10. This CDR3 contains 17 residues. CDR3 DNA: TGTGCCAGTAGTCCTCGGGACAGGGGGGCCAAAAATGAAAAACTGTTTTTT. Encoded protein: CASSPRDRGAKNEKLFF. The full variable domain, its missing parts supplied by reference TRBV19 and TRBJ1-4, is DGGITQSPKYLFRKEGQNVTLSCEQNLNHDAMYWYRQDPGQGLRLIYYSQIVNDFQKGDIAEGYSVSREKKESFPLTVTSAQKNPTAFYLCASSPRDRGAKNEKLFFGSGTQLSVL.

In this sample, this clone turned up a few times. The V and J genes are TRBV11-3 and TRBJ1-1; no clear D gene. The CDR3 runs to 13 residues. Germline V lookup: CDR1 SGHNT, CDR2 YENEEA. V lost 4 bases and J lost 3, with 9 bases in between. The CDR3 sequence: CASSSRRDTEAFF. CDR3 DNA sequence: TGTGCCAGCAGCTCCCGTCGTGACACTGAAGCTTTCTTT.

The rearrangement joins TRBV4-1 to TRBJ1-1; TRBD1 matches 7 bases. Germline loops: CDR1 MGHRA, CDR2 YSYEKL. CDR3 length: 15 amino acids. Trimming took 0 bases from V and 1 from J; bases not matched to a gene: 2. CDR3 nucleotides: TGCGCCAGCAGCCAAGAACACAGGGGGAACACTGAAGCTTTCTTT. This sequence encodes CASSQEHRGNTEAFF.

The chain is built from TRBV7-3 and TRBJ2-1, with D possibly TRBD2 on 6 matching bases. The CDR3 totals 15 residues. V shed 0 bases and J shed 10 bases, with 16 bases lying between them. Per the germline V gene, CDR1 is SGHTA and CDR2 is FQGTGA. CDR3 sequence reads: CASSLTYRDLGEQFF. CDR3 coding DNA: TGTGCCAGCAGCTTAACTTATCGGGACTTAGGGGAGCAGTTCTTC.

CDR3 region: CASSSIGEGEGRDEQYF. CDR3 DNA sequence: TGTGCCAGCAGTTCCATTGGAGAGGGGGAGGGCCGGGACGAGCAGTACTTC. This chain connects TRBV28 to TRBJ2-7, with D tentatively TRBD2 (7 bases). CDR3 length equals 17 residues. Germline CDR1 is MDHEN and CDR2 is SYDVKM. V lost 4 bases, J lost 5 bases, and 24 bases lay in between.

To note about this clone: Other DNA sequences within the sample encode an identical CDR3. This rearrangement joins TRBV29-1 to TRBJ1-2; D ambiguous. The CDR3 has 11 residues. Germline V gene sequence: CDR1 SQVTM, CDR2 ANQGSEA. The ends were cut back, 3 bases at V and 7 bases at J, with 9 bases in the middle. As DNA, the CDR3 is TGCAGCGTTGACAGAGGAGGTGGCTACACCTTC. Translated, it gives CSVDRGGGYTF.